These T cell receptor beta chains were read from a single sample in a study of T cells after yellow fever vaccination. TCRdb ran MiXCR on the 5' RACE reads and lists one entry per CDR3 protein. Among about 400,000 distinct CDR3 sequences listed, 6.2% were seen once. The specimen comprised PBMCs, sampled 5 days after the yellow fever booster vaccination. Receptors were obtained from a man aged 25-45 years who received the YFV17D yellow fever vaccine. The CDR3 runs from the conserved cysteine through the conserved F or W. The order of the fields is J gene, CDR3 length, clone size, D gene, V gene, CDR3 DNA, CDR3 protein. D genes are given only for firm matches. Size is stated for part of the rows, as once, few or many counts, or as a class when the clone is expanded.

>TRBJ2-3|16|.|.|TRBV5-1
TGCGCCAGCAGCTTGTCTGGAGGGGACTTGACAGATACGCAGTATTTT
CASSLSGGDLTDTQYF
>TRBJ2-2|16|few|.|TRBV4-3
TGCGCCAGCAGCCAAGAGACAGGGAGGACAACCGGGGAGCTGTTTTTT
CASSQETGRTTGELFF
>TRBJ2-3|14|.|.|TRBV6-2/TRBV6-3
TGTGCCAGCAGTAGAGACGGCACCGTGAATACGCAGTATTTT
CASSRDGTVNTQYF
>TRBJ1-5|18|.|.|TRBV19
TGTGCCAGTACCCCGGTATTTTTATCTGGGTATAGCAATCAGCCCCAGCATTTT
CASTPVFLSGYSNQPQHF
>TRBJ2-3|16|few|TRBD2|TRBV5-1
TGCGCCAGCAGCTTCTTGGCTAGCGGGAGTTCAGATACGCAGTATTTT
CASSFLASGSSDTQYF
>TRBJ2-5|10|.|.|TRBV29-1
TGCAGCGCTACGAAAGAGACCCAGTACTTC
CSATKETQYF
>TRBJ2-1|13|few|.|TRBV7-6
TGTGCCAGCAGCTTAGTGACGTCGGGTGAGCAGTTCTTC
CASSLVTSGEQFF
>TRBJ2-7|14|many|.|TRBV7-8
TGTGCCAGCAGCTTAGTCGGGGCCTCCTACGAGCAGTACTTC
CASSLVGASYEQYF
>TRBJ2-3|18|many|TRBD2|TRBV5-1
TGCGCCAGCACACCCTGGACTAGCGGGAGAAGGATGACAGATACGCAGTATTTT
CASTPWTSGRRMTDTQYF
>TRBJ2-3|15|.|.|TRBV5-1
TGCGCCAGCAGCTTGGTAGGGGAGCGCACAGATACGCAGTATTTT
CASSLVGERTDTQYF
>TRBJ2-5|13|many|.|TRBV10-1
TGCGCCAGCTCACGATCAATACAAGAGACCCAGTACTTC
CASSRSIQETQYF
>TRBJ1-5|15|.|.|TRBV28
TGTGCCAGCAGTGCCCCCACCGGGAACAATCAGCCCCAGCATTTT
CASSAPTGNNQPQHF
>TRBJ2-7|14|many|TRBD1|TRBV7-8
TGTGCCAGCAGCTTAGCGGGGACAGAGTACGAGCAGTACTTC
CASSLAGTEYEQYF
>TRBJ1-1|15|many|TRBD1|TRBV24-1
TGTGCCACCACCGCCCCCGGGACAGGCCCCACTGAAGCTTTCTTT
CATTAPGTGPTEAFF
>TRBJ2-7|15|many|.|TRBV3-1
TGTGCCAGCAGCACGACCCCTGGAGGGTCCTACGAGCAGTACTTC
CASSTTPGGSYEQYF
>TRBJ2-2|14|few|.|TRBV28
TGTGCCAGCAGTTTCTTTCCGATCGCCGGGGAGCTGTTTTTT
CASSFFPIAGELFF